This T cell receptor (beta chain) was recorded in a study of CD8 T cells in ankylosing spondylitis. TCRdb analysed the 5' RACE reads with MiXCR anew, one entry per CDR3 protein. The data show some 350,000 distinct CDR3 sequences, roughly 14% seen once. This receptor was taken from a male donor with ankylosing spondylitis or in good health (not recorded which). Source material: blood, either unsorted or a sorted T cell fraction (not recorded which).

CDR3 DNA: TGCACTGCAGGGGGGGTGAACACTGAAGCTTTCTTT. Its protein is CTAGGVNTEAFF. This chain uses TRBV20-1 with TRBJ1-1, with TRBD1 matching 7 bases. Germline CDR1 is DFQATT and CDR2 is SNEGSKA (reference sequence). The CDR3 has 12 amino acids.